This entry lists 29 T cell receptor beta chains sequenced from one sample in a study of human T cells and chemical hapten exposure. MiXCR, applied by TCRdb to the RACE reads, yields one record per CDR3 protein. The sample comprises some 330,000 distinct CDR3 sequences, around 5.5% of which are singletons, and 7% to 10% rests with the top ten. Time point described: pre-sensitization, week 0. This sample's treatment: therapeutic diphenylcyclopropenone sensitization with weekly scalp DPC. Sequencing was performed on whole blood, taken in connection with sensitization to the hapten diphenylcyclopropenone (DPC). The receptors originated from a woman aged 18-29 years with alopecia areata. Some clones in this sample may be carry-over from other donors' samples.

The V gene is TRBV7-8, the J gene TRBJ1-6; D is undetermined. The CDR3 is made up of 15 amino acids. Germline V CDR1 and CDR2: SGHVS, FQNEAQ. V gave up 6 bases and J gave up 8 bases, with 17 bases separating them. CDR3 nucleotide sequence: TGTGCCAGCAGTTCAAGGCCTGGCGCAGATTCACCCCTCCACTTT. This encodes CASSSRPGADSPLHF.

V is TRBV29-1 and J is TRBJ2-1; 10 nucleotides align to TRBD1. This CDR3 comprises 12 residues. Unmatched junction bases numbered 1, after V lost 4 bases and J lost 7 bases. CDR1 and CDR2 (germline): SQVTM, ANQGSEA. CDR3 in amino acids: CSVGTGGNEQFF. The CDR3 region has the DNA TGCAGCGTTGGGACAGGGGGAAATGAGCAGTTCTTC.

The J gene is TRBJ2-5, the V gene TRBV6-2 or TRBV6-3; TRBD2 matches 7 bases. The CDR3 totals 15 residues. Germline V gene data show CDR1 as MNHEY and CDR2 as SVGEGT. The V and J ends lost 10 bases and 1 base, in that order; junction bases with no gene match: 12. This CDR3 is CATRGDGALQETQYF. In DNA form, the CDR3 reads TGTGCCACCCGGGGGGACGGGGCACTCCAAGAGACCCAGTACTTC.

The sample holds a few counts of this clonotype. The chain has TRBV10-2 and TRBJ2-1; the match to TRBD1 covers 7 bases. Germline CDR1 and CDR2: WSHSY and SAAADI. This CDR3 contains 13 residues. The V and J ends lost 3 bases and 10 bases, in that order; junction bases with no gene match: 6. CDR3 loop: CASSDQGVQEQFF. In nucleotides, the CDR3 is TGCGCCAGCAGTGACCAGGGGGTACAGGAGCAGTTCTTC.

This clonotype was seen many times. This chain links TRBV5-1 with TRBJ2-1; maybe TRBD1 (5 bases). V was trimmed by 0 bases and J by 5 bases, leaving 9 bases between them. The CDR3 consists of 14 residues. Germline-derived CDR1 and CDR2 are SGHRS and YFSETQ. The chain's CDR3 is CASSLEDTHNEQFF. Written as DNA, the CDR3 is TGCGCCAGCAGCTTGGAGGACACACACAATGAGCAGTTCTTC.

This chain joins TRBV29-1 and TRBJ1-2; no definite D call. Trimming cost V 8 bases and J 3 bases, with 13 bases left between them. Germline CDR1 SQVTM, CDR2 ANQGSEA. The CDR3 is 12 residues long. The CDR3, as DNA: TGCAGCTTCACCGGAGGAGACTATGGCTACACCTTC. Translated: CSFTGGDYGYTF.

The CDR3 region is CASSPSQAGSNQPQHF. In DNA form, the CDR3 reads TGTGCCAGCAGCCCCAGTCAAGCAGGTAGCAATCAGCCCCAGCATTTT. This chain joins TRBV4-2 and TRBJ1-5; D is ambiguous. Germline assignment: CDR1 LGHNA and CDR2 YNFKEQ. The germline V and J ends were trimmed by 4 bases and 0 bases, with 13 bases remaining between them. The CDR3 covers 16 residues.

This clonotype came up many times. The genes are TRBV7-9 and TRBJ2-1; D is possibly TRBD1 (6 bases). Germline V gene lookup returns CDR1 SEHNR and CDR2 FQNEAQ (reference sequence). The CDR3 contains 13 residues. The V gene lost 5 bases and the J gene lost 2 bases, with 7 bases spanning the gap. The chain's CDR3 is CASSRTAYNEQFF. In DNA form, the CDR3 reads TGTGCCAGCAGCCGGACAGCCTACAATGAGCAGTTCTTC.

This clonotype was counted a few times. This sequence joins TRBV20-1 and TRBJ1-1; D perhaps matches TRBD1 (5 bases). This CDR3 comprises 14 residues. V was shortened by 0 bases and J by 0 bases, with 8 bases between the two germline ends. Germline CDR1 is DFQATT and CDR2 is SNEGSKA (reference sequence). DNA for the CDR3: TGCAGTGCTAGAGAGGGACTGGTGAACACTGAAGCTTTCTTT. Its translation is CSAREGLVNTEAFF.

This clonotype was counted between two and nine times. DNA of the CDR3: TGTGCCAGCAGTCCCGGGACAGGAGTTTTTCAGCCCCAGCATTTT. Its translation is CASSPGTGVFQPQHF. The rearrangement uses TRBV12-3 or TRBV12-4 and TRBJ1-5; TRBD1 matches at 8 bases. V was clipped by 5 bases and J by 6 bases; unmatched bases: 9. This CDR3 contains 15 residues.

DNA for the CDR3: TGCGCCAGCAGCCACCCTCGGGCGTCCGCAGATACGCAGTATTTT. Its protein is CASSHPRASADTQYF. The chain joins TRBV4-1 to TRBJ2-3; no clear D gene. Germline V gives CDR1 MGHRA, CDR2 YSYEKL. V lost 3 bases and J 4 bases, leaving 14 bases between the germline ends. CDR3 length: 15 amino acids.

This clonotype has a handful of counts. The rearrangement joins TRBV20-1 to TRBJ1-1; D call uncertain. Germline assignment: CDR1 DFQATT and CDR2 SNEGSKA (reference sequence). The CDR3 covers 12 residues. V lost 5 bases and J 6 bases, leaving 13 bases between the germline ends. CDR3 amino acids: CSARRAESEAFF. The CDR3 nucleotides read TGCAGTGCTCGGAGGGCGGAGTCTGAAGCTTTCTTT.

This clonotype has at least ten counts. V gene TRBV19 combines with J gene TRBJ2-1, with D tentatively TRBD2 (6 bases). This CDR3 spans 19 amino acids. Deletions cut 3 bases from V and 5 bases from J, with 26 bases between. Germline V gene data show CDR1 as LNHDA and CDR2 as SQIVND (reference sequence). CDR3 DNA sequence: TGTGCCAGTAGTATCTGGGGGACTTCCTCCCAAAAAACCCACAATGAGCAGTTCTTC. Translated, it gives CASSIWGTSSQKTHNEQFF. Full variable domain (outside the CDR3, taken from reference TRBV19 and TRBJ2-1): DGGITQSPKYLFRKEGQNVTLSCEQNLNHDAMYWYRQDPGQGLRLIYYSQIVNDFQKGDIAEGYSVSREKKESFPLTVTSAQKNPTAFYLCASSIWGTSSQKTHNEQFFGPGTRLTVL.

This clonotype was detected ten times or more. The rearrangement uses TRBV6-2 or TRBV6-3 and TRBJ2-1; D perhaps matches TRBD1 (6 bases). This CDR3 region has 12 residues. Trimming cost V 2 bases and J 7 bases, with 6 bases left between them. CDR1 is MNHEY, CDR2 SVGEGT, per germline. The DNA of the CDR3 is TGTGCCAGCAGTTACAGGGGGAATGAGCAGTTCTTC. Protein: CASSYRGNEQFF.

This clonotype was detected only a few times. V is TRBV5-6 and J is TRBJ1-2; D is unclear. V was clipped by 4 bases and J by 1 base, with 8 bases between them. CDR3 length equals 13 residues. Germline CDR1 reads SGHDT; CDR2 reads YYEEEE. Here the CDR3 reads CASSVTVNYGYTF. CDR3 coding DNA: TGTGCCAGCAGCGTAACAGTTAACTATGGCTACACCTTC.

This clonotype was recorded at least ten times. This chain uses TRBV20-1 with TRBJ2-1, with TRBD2 matching 11 bases. Germline V CDR1 and CDR2: DFQATT, SNEGSKA (reference sequence). There are 16 residues in the CDR3. V lost 0 bases and J lost 1; bases outside the gene matches: 2. The CDR3 sequence is CSAREASGGSYNEQFF. The CDR3 DNA is TGCAGTGCTAGAGAAGCTAGCGGGGGGTCCTACAATGAGCAGTTCTTC.

The chain employs TRBV28 and TRBJ1-2; D gene uncertain. The CDR3 spans 14 residues. Trimming removed 5 bases from V and 6 bases from J, with 16 bases in between. Per germline, CDR1 MDHEN and CDR2 SYDVKM. CDR3 nucleotide sequence: TGTGCCAGCAGTGCGACGGACTCCGCCGATGGCTACACCTTC. Translated, it gives CASSATDSADGYTF.

This chain's CDR3 is CASSLPASQGELTDTQYF. The DNA for the CDR3 is TGTGCCAGCAGCTTACCCGCGAGCCAAGGGGAACTCACAGATACGCAGTATTTT. The V and J genes are TRBV7-8 and TRBJ2-3, with a weak D call TRBD1 (5 bases). V gave up 2 bases and J gave up 2 bases, with 20 bases separating them. The germline V gene encodes CDR1 SGHVS and CDR2 FQNEAQ. This CDR3 comprises 18 residues. The whole variable domain, remainder taken from reference TRBV7-8 and TRBJ2-3, is GAGVSQSPRYKVAKRGQDVALRCDPISGHVSLFWYQQALGQGPEFLTYFQNEAQLDKSGLPSDRFFAERPEGSVSTLKIQRTQQEDSAVYLCASSLPASQGELTDTQYFGPGTRLTVL.

In this sample, this clonotype turned up a few times. The rearrangement uses TRBV7-9 and TRBJ2-5; 8 nucleotides line up with TRBD1. This CDR3 is 14 amino acids long. J was trimmed by 4 bases and V by 4 bases; bases with no gene match: 5. Germline assignment: CDR1 SEHNR and CDR2 FQNEAQ (reference sequence). The CDR3, as DNA: TGTGCCAGCAGCTCGGGACAGGTCGGAGAGACCCAGTACTTC. Protein product: CASSSGQVGETQYF.

The chain links TRBV10-3 to TRBJ2-7; D gene ambiguous. CDR3 length equals 13 residues. The V and J ends lost 4 bases and 5 bases respectively, with 12 bases between them. Germline V CDR1 and CDR2: ENHRY, SYGVKD. The DNA for the CDR3 is TGTGCCATCAGTGTACGCGGAGAGAACGAGCAGTACTTC. It codes for CAISVRGENEQYF.

Turning to this clonotype: At one end, the junction sequence differs from germline, possibly due to a read error. The J gene is TRBJ2-3, the V gene TRBV6-1; D gene unclear. The CDR3 covers 17 residues. Germline V gene sequence: CDR1 MNHNS, CDR2 SASEGT. The DNA for the CDR3 is TGTGCCAGCAGTGAAGAGGAATTCTACTCAAACACAGATACGAAGTATTTT. Protein product: CASSEEEFYSNTDTKYF.

This clonotype was found a few times. The chain uses TRBV6-6 and TRBJ1-5, with D unclear. In germline, CDR1 is MNHNY, CDR2 SVGAGI (reference sequence). The CDR3 is made up of 14 amino acids. Trimming pared 0 bases from V and 7 bases from J, leaving 10 bases between. In DNA form, the CDR3 reads TGTGCCAGCAGTTACTCTAGAGAACCGCAGCCCCAGCATTTT. Translated: CASSYSREPQPQHF.

This clonotype has more than one count but fewer than ten. The chain couples TRBV4-1 to TRBJ1-2, with D possibly being TRBD1 (6 bases). This CDR3 contains 17 residues. Per the germline V gene, CDR1 is MGHRA and CDR2 is YSYEKL. Between the trimmed V and J ends, which lost 0 bases and 4 bases, there was a span of 18 bases. CDR3 bases: TGCGCCAGCAGCCAAGATTGGACAGTTTCGTCACCCTATGGCTACACCTTC. Protein sequence: CASSQDWTVSSPYGYTF.

Ten or more counts support this clonotype. This chain uses TRBV29-1 with TRBJ2-7; 8 bases are a match to TRBD1. V trimming: 7 bases; J trimming: 1 base; junction bases outside the gene matches: 6. CDR1 SQVTM and CDR2 ANQGSEA come from the germline V gene. The CDR3 length is 13 residues. For the CDR3, the DNA is TGCAGCGAAATGGGACAGGCGTCCTACGAGCAGTACTTC. Protein: CSEMGQASYEQYF.

With respect to this clonotype: One junction end disagrees with the germline gene, perhaps due to a read error. The gene calls are TRBV7-9 and TRBJ1-5; D is perhaps TRBD1 (6 bases). The CDR3 contains 19 residues. CDR1 and CDR2 (germline): SEHNR, FQNEAQ (reference sequence). CDR3 protein: CASSLAGIPGAYSNPPQHF. CDR3 nucleotide sequence: TGTGCCAGCAGCTTAGCGGGCATTCCGGGGGCCTATAGCAATCCGCCCCAGCATTTT. Looking up the rest from reference TRBV7-9 and TRBJ1-5 gives the full variable domain: DTGVSQNPRHKITKRGQNVTFRCDPISEHNRLYWYRQTLGQGPEFLTYFQNEAQLEKSRLLSDRFSAERPKGSFSTLEIQRTEQGDSAMYLCASSLAGIPGAYSNPPQHFGDGTRLSIL.

There are a few counts of this clonotype. The chain couples TRBV20-1 to TRBJ2-1, with 8 bases matching TRBD2. The germline V gene has CDR1 DFQATT and CDR2 SNEGSKA (reference sequence). V trimming: 4 bases; J trimming: 5 bases; junction bases outside the gene matches: 4. The CDR3 runs to 13 residues. CDR3 residues: CSAIGRGDNEQFF. In DNA, the CDR3 is TGCAGTGCTATTGGGCGGGGGGACAATGAGCAGTTCTTC.

In this sample, this clonotype turned up many times. The V call is TRBV28, the J call TRBJ2-6, with a tentative D call TRBD1 (7 bases). The CDR3 has 17 residues. Per the germline V gene, CDR1 is MDHEN and CDR2 is SYDVKM. Trimming stripped 8 bases from V and 0 bases from J, with 17 bases between. The chain's CDR3 is CASEGPGGGSGANVLTF. The CDR3 nucleotides read TGTGCCAGCGAGGGCCCAGGGGGAGGCTCTGGGGCCAACGTCCTGACTTTC.

This clonotype was seen only a few times. The chain links TRBV4-2 to TRBJ1-1; D gene unclear. Trimming stripped 0 bases from V and 4 bases from J, with 6 bases between. CDR1 is LGHNA, CDR2 YNFKEQ, per germline. The CDR3 totals 13 residues. Here the CDR3 reads CASSQDTITEAFF. Here the CDR3 DNA reads TGTGCCAGCAGCCAAGATACGATCACTGAAGCTTTCTTT.

This clonotype was detected ten times or more. The chain recombines TRBV24-1 with TRBJ2-1; the D is unclear. The germline V gene encodes CDR1 KGHDR and CDR2 SFDVKD. This CDR3 has 12 amino acids. Trimming shortened V by 9 bases and J by 4 bases, and 9 bases separated the two germline ends. The CDR3 spells CATGTEYNEQFF. Written as DNA, the CDR3 is TGTGCCACCGGAACAGAGTACAATGAGCAGTTCTTC.